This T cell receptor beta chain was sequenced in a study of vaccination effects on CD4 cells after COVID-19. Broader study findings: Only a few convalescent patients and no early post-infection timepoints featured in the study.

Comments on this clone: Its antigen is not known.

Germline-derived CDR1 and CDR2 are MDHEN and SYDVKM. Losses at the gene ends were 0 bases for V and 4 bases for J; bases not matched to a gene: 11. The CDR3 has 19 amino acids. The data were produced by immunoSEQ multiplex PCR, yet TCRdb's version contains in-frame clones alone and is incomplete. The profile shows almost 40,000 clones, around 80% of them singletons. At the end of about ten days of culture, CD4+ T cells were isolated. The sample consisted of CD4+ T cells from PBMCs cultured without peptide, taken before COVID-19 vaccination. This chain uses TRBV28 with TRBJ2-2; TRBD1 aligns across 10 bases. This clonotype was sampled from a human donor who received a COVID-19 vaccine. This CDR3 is CASSLWGPGTGAVTGELFF. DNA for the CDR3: TGTGCCAGCAGTTTATGGGGACCGGGGACAGGGGCCGTCACCGGGGAGCTGTTTTTT.